This entry features one T cell receptor (beta chain) sequence. This table comes from immunoSEQ multiplex PCR, and its TCRdb copy is limited to in-frame clones, with some not included. In the table there are about 75,000 clones, roughly 84% of which are singletons. These data belong to a study of T cell clones after liver transplantation. CDR3 size: 15 residues. Per the germline V gene, CDR1 is SGHTA and CDR2 is FQGNSA. The V end lost 1 base, the J end lost 0 bases, and 6 bases lay between the germline ends. This chain links TRBV7-2 with TRBJ2-2; D is uncertain. This material consisted of CD4+ T cells from blood, taken 48 months after liver transplant. The receptor comes from a human patient who received a liver transplant. The graft donor may have given rise to some T cells. The CDR3 spells CASSLDRSNTGELFF. CDR3 nucleotides: TGTGCCAGCAGCTTAGATAGATCGAACACCGGGGAGCTGTTTTTT.